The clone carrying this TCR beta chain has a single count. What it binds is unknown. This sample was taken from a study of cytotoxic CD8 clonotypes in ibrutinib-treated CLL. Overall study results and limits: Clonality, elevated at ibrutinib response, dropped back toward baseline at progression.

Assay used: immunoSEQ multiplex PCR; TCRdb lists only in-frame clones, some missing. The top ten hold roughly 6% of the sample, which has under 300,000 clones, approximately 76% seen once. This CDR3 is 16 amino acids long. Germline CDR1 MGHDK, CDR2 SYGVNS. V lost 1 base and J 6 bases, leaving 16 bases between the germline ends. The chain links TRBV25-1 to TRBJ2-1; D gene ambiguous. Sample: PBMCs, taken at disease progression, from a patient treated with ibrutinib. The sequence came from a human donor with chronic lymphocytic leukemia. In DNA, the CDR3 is TGTGCCAGCAGTGAATTGTCCGAGGTAGGGTGCAATGAGCAGTTCTTC. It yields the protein CASSELSEVGCNEQFF.